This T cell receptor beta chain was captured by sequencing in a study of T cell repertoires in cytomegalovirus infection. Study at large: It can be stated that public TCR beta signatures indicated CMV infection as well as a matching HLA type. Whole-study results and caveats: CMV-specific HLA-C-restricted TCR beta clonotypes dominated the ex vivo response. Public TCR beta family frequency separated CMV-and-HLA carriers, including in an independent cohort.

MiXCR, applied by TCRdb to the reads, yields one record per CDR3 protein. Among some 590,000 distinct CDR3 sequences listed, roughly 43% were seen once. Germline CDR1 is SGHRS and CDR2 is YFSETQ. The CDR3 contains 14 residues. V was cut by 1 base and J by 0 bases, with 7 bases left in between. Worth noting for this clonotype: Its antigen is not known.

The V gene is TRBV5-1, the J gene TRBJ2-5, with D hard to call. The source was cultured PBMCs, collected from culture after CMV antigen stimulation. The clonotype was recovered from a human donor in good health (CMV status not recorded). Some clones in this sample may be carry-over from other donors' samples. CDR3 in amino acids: CASSLNADQETQYF. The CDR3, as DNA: TGCGCCAGCAGCTTGAACGCGGACCAAGAGACCCAGTACTTC.